A selection of T cell receptor beta chains follows, all from one sample in a study of tumor-infiltrating lymphocytes in primary liver carcinoma. TCRdb called the multiplex PCR reads again in MiXCR, with one record for every CDR3 protein. The sample lists tens of thousands of distinct CDR3 sequences; about 80% were seen once. The sequenced material came from liver tumor tissue from sampling region 5. The receptors come from a middle-aged man with primary liver carcinoma and hepatitis B virus infection. The CDR3 runs from the conserved cysteine through the conserved F or W. The D gene is left open where the match is weak. Some rows have no size entry. The others give once, few or many, or a class for an expanded clone.

V gene,J gene,D gene,clone size,CDR3 DNA,CDR3 protein
TRBV19,TRBJ2-1,TRBD1,many,TGTGCCAGTGCCAACGACCGGACAGGGGGAAATGAGCAGTTCTTC,CASANDRTGGNEQFF
TRBV12-3/TRBV12-4,TRBJ2-2,TRBD2,few,TGTACCAGCAGTTTGATAGCGGGAGGTACCGGGAAGCTGTTTTTT,CTSSLIAGGTGKLFF
TRBV10-1,TRBJ2-7,NA,once,TGCGCCAGCAGTGAACTCAGAGGGATCCCCCACGAGCAGTACTTC,CASSELRGIPHEQYF
TRBV12-3/TRBV12-4,TRBJ2-1,NA,NA,TGTGCCAGCAGCCTCTTGATGGCTAATGAGCAGTTCTTC,CASSLLMANEQFF
TRBV11-1,TRBJ2-3,NA,NA,TGTACCAGCGGTTTGCCGTGGGAGAGCACAGATACGCAGTATTTT,CTSGLPWESTDTQYF
TRBV24-1,TRBJ1-2,NA,many,TGTGCCACCAGTCCCGACACGTATGGCTACACCTTC,CATSPDTYGYTF
TRBV6-1,TRBJ2-3,NA,NA,TGTGCCAGCAGTGGTTGGGCAGATACACAGTATTTT,CASSGWADTQYF
TRBV4-3,TRBJ1-2,NA,NA,TGCGCCAACAGCCAAGATGTATCTTGGGGCTACACATTC,CANSQDVSWGYTF
TRBV5-6,TRBJ2-7,TRBD1,NA,TGTACCAGCAGCTCACGGACAGGGCCCTACGAGCAGTACTTC,CTSSSRTGPYEQYF
TRBV20-1,TRBJ1-5,TRBD1,NA,TGCAGTGCTAGAGACGTTTCCGGGACAGGGTTTAGTCGCAATCAGTCCCAGCATTTT,CSARDVSGTGFSRNQSQHF
TRBV28,TRBJ1-5,NA,many,TGTGCCAGCAAGATGGGGAGGGATCACCAGCCCCAGCATTTT,CASKMGRDHQPQHF
TRBV11-2,TRBJ2-5,NA,NA,TGTGCCAGCAGCTTAAGACTGGTGGGTGACTCGAACGAGACCCAGTACTTC,CASSLRLVGDSNETQYF
TRBV28,TRBJ2-4,NA,NA,TGTGCCAGCGGCCCTCCCGGGTTAGCCAGAAAGATTCAGTACTTC,CASGPPGLARKIQYF
TRBV14,TRBJ1-6,NA,NA,TGTGCCAGCAACCAAAATGGAGGGGTTAGTAGTTCATCCCTCCACTTT,CASNQNGGVSSSSLHF
TRBV11-1,TRBJ2-4,TRBD2,NA,TGTGCCGGCAGCTTTCCCGGAACTAGCGGGATCAAAAACGTTCAGTACTTC,CAGSFPGTSGIKNVQYF
TRBV5-8,TRBJ2-1,TRBD2,NA,TGTGCCAGCAGCTTACTCGGACTAGCGGGAAGGCCGGTCATCAATGAGCAGTTATTC,CASSLLGLAGRPVINEQLF
TRBV10-2,TRBJ1-5,NA,once,TGCGCCGACACAGCAGAATTCAATCAGCCCCAGCATTTT,CADTAEFNQPQHF
TRBV11-2,TRBJ2-3,NA,NA,TGTGCCAGCAGCCCCCTCGGCCGGGCGGATACGCAGTATTTT,CASSPLGRADTQYF
TRBV4-2,TRBJ2-7,NA,NA,TGTACCAGCAGCCAAGGGGCAGCGGACAATCTCGAGCAGTACTTC,CTSSQGAADNLEQYF
TRBV28,TRBJ2-1,NA,once,TGTGCCAGCAGCCGGGTCGGGGGACTGGCGGAAGATAAAAGGTTATATGAGCAGTTCTTC,CASSRVGGLAEDKRLYEQFF
TRBV6-5,TRBJ2-7,NA,NA,TGTGCCAATAGTTACAAGGGCCCTGCCACTTCGATACCCTGCGAGCAGTACTTC,CANSYKGPATSIPCEQYF
TRBV6-1,TRBJ2-7,TRBD1,many,TGTGCCAGCAGTACGGACAGGTCACCAATTCTACGCGAGCAGTACTTC,CASSTDRSPILREQYF
TRBV14,TRBJ2-1,NA,NA,TGTACCAGCAGTGCCGTAGCAGGATGGGTAACCAATGAGCAGTTCTTC,CTSSAVAGWVTNEQFF
TRBV29-1,TRBJ1-5,NA,NA,TGCAGCGTTGGGGGAGGCATTCAACCCCAGCATTTT,CSVGGGIQPQHF
TRBV6-6,TRBJ1-5,NA,NA,TGTGTCAGTCAAAGGGGAGAGCAACCCCAGCATTTT,CVSQRGEQPQHF
TRBV4-1,TRBJ2-2,NA,NA,TGCGCCAGCAGCCATGGGGCCGTTAACTCCGGGGAGCTGTTTTTT,CASSHGAVNSGELFF
TRBV6-2/TRBV6-3,TRBJ2-7,TRBD2,NA,TGTGTAAGCAGCACTCCGACTAGCAGAGGGTACGAGCATTACTTC,CVSSTPTSRGYEHYF
TRBV4-2,TRBJ2-2,NA,once,TGTACCAGCAGCCAAACCCGGGGCACTACCGGGGAGCTGTTTTTT,CTSSQTRGTTGELFF
TRBV5-4,TRBJ2-3,NA,NA,TGTGCCTGCATCCCGAACCCAAGCACAGATACGCAGTATTTT,CACIPNPSTDTQYF
TRBV11-1,TRBJ2-7,NA,NA,TGTGCCAGCCGGGGTAAGCAATCCTACGAGCAGTACTTC,CASRGKQSYEQYF
TRBV28,TRBJ2-5,NA,many,TGTGCCAGCAGGGGGTACCAAGAGACCCAGTACTTC,CASRGYQETQYF
TRBV10-2,TRBJ2-5,NA,NA,TGCGCCAGCAGTGCCGGGTTACCAGCAGCTCAAGAAACCCAGTACTTC,CASSAGLPAAQETQYF
TRBV5-1,TRBJ2-1,NA,NA,TGTGCCAGCAGCCCCCACCGTATAGCGAGAGTAGACAATGAGCAGTTCTTC,CASSPHRIARVDNEQFF
TRBV2,TRBJ2-5,NA,NA,TGTGCCAGCAATGACAACCAAGAGACCCAGGACTTC,CASNDNQETQDF
TRBV12-3/TRBV12-4,TRBJ2-5,NA,NA,TGTGCTAACAGCCGACGCGGGACAGAGACCCAGTACTTC,CANSRRGTETQYF
TRBV12-3/TRBV12-4,TRBJ1-6,NA,NA,TGTGCCAGTTCATTGCGGGGGAATTCGCCCCTCCACTTT,CASSLRGNSPLHF
TRBV11-2,TRBJ2-7,NA,NA,TGTGCCTGCAGCTCTAGCATGAACTCCTACGAGCAGTACTTC,CACSSSMNSYEQYF
TRBV28,TRBJ2-3,NA,NA,TGTGCCAGCAGCCCATCTCCTTATAGCAATCAGCCCCAGTATTTT,CASSPSPYSNQPQYF
TRBV9,TRBJ2-7,TRBD1,once,TGTGCCAGCAGCATAGGGGACAGGTCGACGTACGAGCAGTACTTT,CASSIGDRSTYEQYF
TRBV25-1,TRBJ2-1,NA,NA,TGTGCCAATACAGCTGGAGGCTCCTACAATGAGCAGTTCTTC,CANTAGGSYNEQFF
TRBV5-1,TRBJ1-1,NA,once,TGCGCCAGCAGATGGGAGACGGGGACTGAAGCTTTCTTT,CASRWETGTEAFF
TRBV7-3,TRBJ1-1,TRBD1,many,TGTGCCAGCAGCCCTAACCGGGGACAGGCTGAAGCTTTCTTT,CASSPNRGQAEAFF
TRBV2,TRBJ1-4,NA,many,TGTGCCAGCAGCCTCACAACAAATGAAAAACTGTTTTTT,CASSLTTNEKLFF
TRBV20-1,TRBJ2-1,NA,NA,TGCAGTGCTACCCCGGGGGCCCTTTTCAACAATGCGCAGTTCTTC,CSATPGALFNNAQFF
TRBV28,TRBJ1-5,NA,once,TGTGCCAGCAGTTTATGTCAGCCCCAGCATTTT,CASSLCQPQHF